The sequence of this T cell receptor (beta chain) was determined in a study of blood T cells in healthy people across ages. Alongside a J-beta primer mix, a sample-barcoded 5' primer served in a second PCR lasting roughly 6 to 12 cycles. Sequencing recovered at least 2.5 million CDR3-containing paired-end reads from each sample. TCRdb ran MiXCR on the 5' RACE reads and lists one entry per CDR3 protein. Of around 990,000 distinct CDR3 sequences listed, under 30% were seen once; the top ten hold around 0.75%. This clonotype came up a few times. V was pared by 5 bases and J by 6 bases, with 11 bases between. This CDR3 contains 13 residues. These same data were also listed under a study on T cells of mothers and their children.

The rearrangement joins TRBV12-3 or TRBV12-4 to TRBJ2-1, with D hard to call. The material sequenced was blood. This sequence was found in a girl between 2 and 10 years old in good health. DNA of the CDR3: TGTGCCAGCAGTCCCCGAGCTTTCAATGAGCAGTTCTTC. Amino acid sequence: CASSPRAFNEQFF.